Below, 25 T cell receptor beta chains from the same sample are listed, as sequenced in a study of molecular identifiers for immune sequencing clone quantification. A single record per CDR3 protein comes from TCRdb applying MiXCR to the PCR reads. The repertoire holds approximately 500,000 distinct CDR3 sequences, with about a fifth as singletons. Sequenced: naive CD8+ T cells from blood, with Jurkat cell RNA spiked in. Subset reported: FACS-sorted CD8+CD4-CCR7+CD45RA+ naive T cells. These receptors were collected from a human donor in good health. Some libraries in this study had Jurkat cell RNA spiked in.

The gene calls are TRBV15 and TRBJ1-5, with D unresolved. The V end lost 6 bases, the J end lost 7 bases, and 16 bases lay between the germline ends. Germline-derived CDR1 and CDR2 are LNHNV and YYDKDF (reference sequence). This CDR3 spans 14 amino acids. CDR3: CATRWSGKGQPQHF. The CDR3 nucleotides read TGTGCCACCAGGTGGAGTGGGAAAGGCCAGCCCCAGCATTTT.

This clonotype has only a few counts. V usage is TRBV6-5 and J usage is TRBJ1-1; D is perhaps TRBD1 (6 bases). The ends were cut back, 4 bases at V and 3 bases at J, with 15 bases in the middle. The CDR3 totals 15 residues. From germline, CDR1 is MNHEY and CDR2 SVGAGI. The chain's CDR3 is CASSLARRGYTEAFF. DNA for the CDR3: TGTGCCAGCAGTTTAGCGAGGAGGGGGTACACTGAAGCTTTCTTT.

The rearrangement joins TRBV5-8 to TRBJ1-6; a weak D match, TRBD1 (5 bases). The CDR3 covers 16 residues. Per germline, CDR1 SGHTS and CDR2 YDEGEE. The V and J ends lost 2 bases and 0 bases respectively, with 9 bases between them. The DNA of the CDR3 is TGTGCCAGCAGCTTCGGCAGGGCCTCCTATAATTCACCCCTCCACTTT. This encodes CASSFGRASYNSPLHF.

This clonotype was seen many times. CDR3 coding DNA: TGCAGCGTTGCCCTAGAAGAGCAGGGGCGCGAGCAGTACTTC. Protein: CSVALEEQGREQYF. The chain is built from TRBV29-1 and TRBJ2-7; possibly TRBD1 for D (6 bases). Germline lookup yields CDR1 SQVTM and CDR2 ANQGSEA. Trimming stripped 4 bases from V and 6 bases from J, with 19 bases between. The CDR3 consists of 14 residues.

This clonotype was seen ten or more times. V and J are TRBV7-2 and TRBJ1-1, with a possible D match to TRBD1 (6 bases). Trimming left V 0 bases short and J 0 bases short, with 20 bases between. There are 19 residues in the CDR3. CDR1 and CDR2 from the germline V gene are SGHTA and FQGNSA. The CDR3: CASSLAWVSGGGMNTEAFF. The CDR3 DNA follows: TGTGCCAGCAGCTTAGCGTGGGTTTCGGGGGGCGGAATGAACACTGAAGCTTTCTTT.

This clonotype was detected only a few times. The chain joins TRBV19 to TRBJ2-1; D perhaps matches TRBD2 (7 bases). The CDR3 runs to 15 residues. CDR1 is LNHDA, CDR2 SQIVND, per germline (reference sequence). V was pared by 5 bases and J by 0 bases, with 11 bases between. Here the CDR3 reads CASSRGASSYNEQFF. The CDR3, as DNA: TGTGCCAGTAGTCGGGGGGCAAGCTCCTACAATGAGCAGTTCTTC.

Comment on this clonotype: A much more abundant neighbour one base away suggests this may be a read error. The V call is TRBV14, the J call TRBJ2-7; D may be TRBD1 (6 bases). CDR3 length: 14 amino acids. Between the trimmed V and J ends, which lost 5 bases and 6 bases, there was a span of 17 bases. Per the germline V gene, CDR1 is SGHDN and CDR2 is FVKESK. CDR3 region: CASSTYDRSCEQYF. Here the CDR3 DNA reads TGTGCCAGCAGCACCTACGACAGGAGCTGCGAGCAGTACTTC.

This clonotype showed up many times. The chain uses TRBV20-1 and TRBJ2-4; 9 bases are a match to TRBD2. The CDR3 has 15 amino acids. V trimming: 2 bases; J trimming: 5 bases; junction bases outside the gene matches: 7. CDR1 and CDR2 from the germline V gene are DFQATT and SNEGSKA (reference sequence). The CDR3 DNA is TGCAGTGCTAGAAGACTAGCGGAGACCCAAAACATTCAGTACTTC. Protein product: CSARRLAETQNIQYF.

This clonotype came up a few times. J is TRBJ1-1 and V is TRBV27, with TRBD1 matching over 11 bases. In germline, CDR1 is MNHEY, CDR2 SMNVEV (reference sequence). The ends lost 5 bases at V and 4 bases at J; junction bases unmatched: 6. The CDR3 totals 15 residues. CDR3 DNA sequence: TGTGCCAGCAGTCCGGACAGGGGGCCTAGCACTGAAGCTTTCTTT. Its translation is CASSPDRGPSTEAFF.

This clonotype was seen many times. The genes are TRBV7-9 and TRBJ2-2; D is undetermined. Trimming pared 2 bases from V and 0 bases from J, leaving 7 bases between. Germline V CDR1 and CDR2: SEHNR, FQNEAQ (reference sequence). This CDR3 is built from 15 residues. The CDR3 region has the DNA TGTGCCAGCAGCTTAAACCCCGCGAACACCGGGGAGCTGTTTTTT. Translating it yields CASSLNPANTGELFF.

This clonotype has just a few counts. The chain links TRBV13 to TRBJ2-7; tentative D call: TRBD1 (6 bases). V lost 2 bases to trimming and J lost 6 bases, with 14 bases between them. The germline CDR1 and CDR2 sequences are PRHDT and FYEKMQ (reference sequence). The CDR3 spans 14 residues. The CDR3 DNA sequence: TGTGCCAGCAGCTTAAAGGGGGTCGCAACCGAGCAGTACTTC. Translation: CASSLKGVATEQYF.

The chain combines TRBV10-1 with TRBJ1-5; a weak D match, TRBD1 (6 bases). Trimming pared 2 bases from V and 4 bases from J, leaving 15 bases between. The CDR3 has 16 residues. Germline CDR1 is WNHNN and CDR2 is SYGVQD (reference sequence). The CDR3 DNA sequence: TGCGCCAGCAGTGAGACGTACGGGGGGCGTAATCAGCCCCAGCATTTT. Translating gives CASSETYGGRNQPQHF.

This chain uses TRBV27 with TRBJ2-7; 8 bases map to TRBD1. The CDR3 runs 19 residues. Germline V lookup: CDR1 MNHEY, CDR2 SMNVEV (reference sequence). V dropped 0 bases and J dropped 4; count of bases not matched to a gene: 17. The CDR3 DNA reads TGTGCCAGCAGTTTATCCCTTCCTTTGACAGGGGCATTTCGATACGAGCAGTACTTC. Its protein is CASSLSLPLTGAFRYEQYF.

This clonotype was seen more than once but under ten times. The chain employs TRBV6-2 or TRBV6-3 and TRBJ2-2; D ambiguous. Germline V gene lookup returns CDR1 MNHEY and CDR2 SVGEGT. The CDR3 spans 14 residues. Trimming cost V 0 bases and J 6 bases, with 8 bases left between them. In DNA, the CDR3 is TGTGCCAGCAGTTACTCGGCCTCTGCCGGGGAGCTGTTTTTT. This encodes CASSYSASAGELFF.

The rearrangement links TRBV7-9 to TRBJ2-1, with TRBD2 matching over 7 bases. The CDR3 has 15 residues. From germline, CDR1 is SEHNR and CDR2 FQNEAQ (reference sequence). The J segment lost 8 bases and the V segment lost 5 bases, leaving 12 bases of the junction unmatched. In DNA, the CDR3 is TGTGCCAGCAGCCCAAGCCCGGGACTATACGATGAGCAGTTCTTC. Amino acid sequence: CASSPSPGLYDEQFF. Based on the CDR3 plus reference TRBV7-9 and TRBJ2-1, the full variable domain is DTGVSQNPRHKITKRGQNVTFRCDPISEHNRLYWYRQTLGQGPEFLTYFQNEAQLEKSRLLSDRFSAERPKGSFSTLEIQRTEQGDSAMYLCASSPSPGLYDEQFFGPGTRLTVL.

Details on this clonotype: It may be a read error: a sequence one base away is much more abundant. V usage is TRBV4-3 and J usage is TRBJ1-2; tentatively, D is TRBD1 (5 bases). Per germline, CDR1 LGHNA and CDR2 YSLEER. The V gene lost 0 bases and the J gene lost 7 bases, with 18 bases spanning the gap. The CDR3 totals 16 residues. The CDR3 sequence is CASSQEISGQSCGYTF. The CDR3 DNA is TGCGCCAGCAGCCAAGAGATTTCAGGGCAGAGCTGTGGCTACACCTTC.

This clonotype was observed at least ten times. The chain links TRBV4-3 to TRBJ1-1; no clear D. CDR1 is LGHNA, CDR2 YSLEER, per germline. This CDR3 is built from 14 residues. V was trimmed by 0 bases and J by 3 bases, leaving 8 bases between them. Here the CDR3 DNA reads TGCGCCAGCAGCCAAGAAGGCAGCTACACTGAAGCTTTCTTT. Residues: CASSQEGSYTEAFF.

Many counts were recorded for this clonotype. V and J are TRBV5-5 and TRBJ1-1; D gene unclear. This CDR3 region has 14 residues. The germline CDR1 and CDR2 sequences are SGHKS and YYEKEE (reference sequence). Trimming stripped 4 bases from V and 0 bases from J, with 10 bases between. The CDR3 protein is CASSRGPMNTEAFF. The CDR3 DNA reads TGTGCCAGCAGCCGAGGACCGATGAACACTGAAGCTTTCTTT.

This clonotype has ten or more counts. This rearrangement joins TRBV28 to TRBJ2-5, with D possibly matching TRBD2 (5 bases). V gave up 10 bases and J gave up 5 bases, with 14 bases separating them. Looked up from germline, CDR1 is MDHEN and CDR2 is SYDVKM. The CDR3 spans 12 residues. The CDR3 loop reads CATNFGGETQYF. CDR3 DNA sequence: TGTGCCACCAATTTCGGCGGGGAGACCCAGTACTTC.

Comments on this clonotype: A read error may explain this, as a much larger clone is one base away. The chain couples TRBV28 to TRBJ2-3, with D unclear. CDR3 size: 17 residues. CDR1 and CDR2 from the germline V gene are MDHEN and SYDVKM. CDR3 region: CPSSSATRRILTDTQYF. CDR3 in DNA: TGTCCCAGCAGTTCTGCCACTCGGCGGATACTCACAGATACGCAGTATTTT.

The genes are TRBV4-3 and TRBJ2-2; 7 bases are shared with TRBD2. Trimming cost V 5 bases and J 5 bases; bases outside gene matches: 5. CDR3 length equals 14 residues. The germline CDR1 and CDR2 sequences are LGHNA and YSLEER. In DNA, the CDR3 is TGCGCCAGCAGCTTTGGGGGGGAAACCGGGGAGCTGTTTTTT. It specifies CASSFGGETGELFF.

In this sample, this clonotype turned up a few times. The chain combines TRBV27 with TRBJ2-1; D might be TRBD2 (6 bases). Germline assignment: CDR1 MNHEY and CDR2 SMNVEV (reference sequence). CDR3 length equals 19 residues. The ends were cut back, 0 bases at V and 3 bases at J, with 21 bases in the middle. The CDR3 reads CASSLSIRSEGPIYNEQFF. Written as DNA, the CDR3 is TGTGCCAGCAGTTTATCTATCCGGTCGGAGGGGCCTATCTACAATGAGCAGTTCTTC.

V is TRBV28 and J is TRBJ2-7; TRBD1 matches 8 bases. This CDR3 has 14 amino acids. V was pared by 2 bases and J by 4 bases, with 4 bases of the junction left unmatched. CDR1 is MDHEN and CDR2 is SYDVKM in the germline V gene. DNA of the CDR3: TGTGCCAGCAGTTTAGACAGGGGAATATACGAGCAGTACTTC. This translates into CASSLDRGIYEQYF. Full variable domain (missing parts from reference TRBV28 and TRBJ2-7): DVKVTQSSRYLVKRTGEKVFLECVQDMDHENMFWYRQDPGLGLRLIYFSYDVKMKEKGDIPEGYSVSREKKERFSLILESASTNQTSMYLCASSLDRGIYEQYFGPGTRLTVT.

A note on this clonotype: A clone one base away is much larger, so this may be a read error. The chain couples TRBV20-1 to TRBJ2-7; D call uncertain. Germline V lookup: CDR1 DFQATT, CDR2 SNEGSKA (reference sequence). There are 13 residues in the CDR3. DNA of the CDR3: TGCAGTGCTAGCGACACAGATACCTACGAGCGGTACTTC. Translation: CSASDTDTYERYF.

There are many counts of this clonotype. The CDR3 region has the DNA TGTGCCAGCAGCCCTGGACTAGCTCAACCCACAGATACGCAGTATTTT. Translating gives CASSPGLAQPTDTQYF. The chain combines TRBV7-9 with TRBJ2-3, with 8 bases matching TRBD2. With V trimmed by 5 bases and J by 2 bases, 9 bases remained unmatched. Germline V gene lookup returns CDR1 SEHNR and CDR2 FQNEAQ (reference sequence). The CDR3 length is 16 residues.